Listed here are 30 T cell receptor beta chains from one sample, sequenced in a study of blood T cell repertoires in COVID-19. This table comes from immunoSEQ multiplex PCR, and its TCRdb copy is limited to in-frame clones, with some not included. The sample lists approximately 270,000 clones, 70% to 90% occurring once. Sequenced: peripheral blood. The receptors were gathered from a man aged 18-30 years with active or convalescent COVID-19.

The chain combines TRBV7-9 with TRBJ1-2; the match to TRBD1 covers 9 bases. The CDR3 length is 15 residues. Germline CDR1 SEHNR, CDR2 FQNEAQ (reference sequence). Trimming took 2 bases from V and 6 from J; bases not matched to a gene: 7. CDR3 nucleotide sequence: TGTGCCAGCAGCTTAACTACAGGGGGCCTAGATGGCTACACCTTC. Translating it yields CASSLTTGGLDGYTF.

V gene TRBV19 combines with J gene TRBJ2-7, with D perhaps TRBD2 (5 bases). Trimming removed 0 bases at V and 0 bases at J, with 9 bases between. The length of the CDR3 is 15 residues. The germline gives CDR1 LNHDA, CDR2 SQIVND (reference sequence). CDR3 DNA sequence: TGTGCCAGTAGTATAGAGGGAGCGTCCTCCTACGAGCAGTACTTC. It yields the protein CASSIEGASSYEQYF.

The chain combines TRBV28 with TRBJ1-2; no reliable D call. CDR1 MDHEN and CDR2 SYDVKM come from the germline V gene. The CDR3 runs 15 residues. Trimming left V 6 bases short and J 0 bases short, with 14 bases between. The CDR3 nucleotides are TGTGCCAGCAGCCCTCACGGGTTGTCTAACTATGGCTACACCTTC. It yields the protein CASSPHGLSNYGYTF.

The V and J genes are TRBV6-5 and TRBJ1-6; 11 nucleotides line up with TRBD1. The CDR3 is 15 residues long. V shed 2 bases and J 7 bases; nucleotides not matched to a gene: 1. Germline CDR1 is MNHEY and CDR2 is SVGAGI. As DNA, the CDR3 is TGTGCCAGCAGTTACGGGACAGGGGGAAATTCACCCCTCCACTTT. It is translated as CASSYGTGGNSPLHF.

The rearrangement uses TRBV3-1 (or the pseudogene TRBV3-2) and TRBJ2-2; D may be TRBD1 (5 bases). Trimming cost V 7 bases and J 6 bases, with 21 bases left between them. The CDR3 has 16 amino acids. Looked up from germline, CDR1 is LGHDT and CDR2 is YNNKEL (reference sequence). The CDR3 loop is CASTQAFSRESGELFF. In DNA, the CDR3 is TGTGCCAGCACCCAGGCGTTCAGCAGGGAATCCGGGGAGCTGTTTTTT.

The rearrangement links TRBV7-2 to TRBJ1-3; 7 bases are shared with TRBD1. Germline V gene data show CDR1 as SGHTA and CDR2 as FQGNSA. The V gene end was trimmed by 4 bases and the J gene end by 10 bases; junction bases not matched to a gene: 7. The CDR3 consists of 13 residues. CDR3 sequence: CASSSEIQGTIYF. DNA of the CDR3: TGTGCCAGCAGCTCCGAAATACAGGGGACCATATATTTT.

The chain links TRBV28 to TRBJ1-3; D unclear. V was trimmed by 6 bases and J by 4 bases, leaving 7 bases between them. This CDR3 contains 12 residues. Germline assignment: CDR1 MDHEN and CDR2 SYDVKM. The CDR3 bases are TGTGCCAGCAGGTCATTCGGAAACACCATATATTTT. Residues: CASRSFGNTIYF.

In its sample, this clone was seen a few times. The rearrangement uses TRBV19 and TRBJ1-5; no clear D gene. Trimming removed 1 base at V and 3 bases at J, with 10 bases between. CDR3 size: 15 residues. The germline gives CDR1 LNHDA, CDR2 SQIVND (reference sequence). CDR3 DNA: TGTGCCAGTAGTATAGTGGGAGGGAACAATCAGCCCCAGCATTTT. Translated: CASSIVGGNNQPQHF.

The rearrangement joins TRBV9 to TRBJ1-2; no definite D call. Germline V gene data show CDR1 as SGDLS and CDR2 as YYNGEE. Trimming left V 3 bases short and J 2 bases short, with 11 bases between. The CDR3 totals 14 residues. CDR3: CASSGGRRNYGYTF. The CDR3 nucleotides are TGTGCCAGCAGCGGAGGGAGGCGAAACTATGGCTACACCTTC.

This chain connects TRBV29-1 to TRBJ1-2; D call uncertain. The CDR3 contains 14 residues. Per germline, CDR1 SQVTM and CDR2 ANQGSEA. The V and J ends lost 4 bases and 1 base respectively, with 13 bases between them. CDR3 sequence: CSVGTAHFNYGYTF. The CDR3 nucleotides are TGCAGCGTTGGTACAGCACACTTTAACTATGGCTACACCTTC.

The chain joins TRBV6-2 or TRBV6-3 to TRBJ1-3; 7 nucleotides line up with TRBD1. The CDR3 totals 14 residues. Germline CDR1 reads MNHEY; CDR2 reads SVGEGT. The junction had 0 bases not matched to a gene; V was cut back by 4 bases and J by 0 bases. This CDR3 is CASSSGGSGNTIYF. The CDR3, as DNA: TGTGCCAGCAGTTCAGGGGGCTCTGGAAACACCATATATTTT.

The rearrangement links TRBV2 to TRBJ2-7; 7 nucleotides align to TRBD2. Germline CDR1 SNHLY, CDR2 FYNNEI. This CDR3 spans 14 amino acids. The junction had 5 bases not matched to a gene; V was cut back by 4 bases and J by 2 bases. The CDR3 protein is CASSGRERAYEQYF. As DNA, the CDR3 is TGTGCCAGCAGTGGGCGGGAGAGGGCCTACGAGCAGTACTTC.

The chain joins TRBV11-3 to TRBJ2-1, with D possibly matching TRBD1 (6 bases). CDR3 length: 13 residues. Germline-derived CDR1 and CDR2 are SGHNT and YENEEA. V was cut by 0 bases and J by 8 bases, with 8 bases left in between. In DNA form, the CDR3 reads TGTGCCAGCAGCTTAGAGGGGGCCCATGAGCAGTTCTTC. As protein: CASSLEGAHEQFF.

This clone was counted once. The chain links TRBV27 to TRBJ1-5; tentative D call: TRBD1 (5 bases). The length of the CDR3 is 15 residues. Between the trimmed V and J ends, which lost 5 bases and 7 bases, there was a span of 18 bases. The germline V gene has CDR1 MNHEY and CDR2 SMNVEV (reference sequence). The CDR3 spells CASSPTGGSAQPQHF. The CDR3 nucleotides read TGTGCCAGCAGTCCCACCGGGGGTTCTGCCCAGCCCCAGCATTTT.

The V call is TRBV4-3, the J call TRBJ2-2; a weak D match, TRBD2 (6 bases). CDR3 size: 14 residues. Germline V gene lookup returns CDR1 LGHNA and CDR2 YSLEER. Trimming stripped 5 bases from V and 3 bases from J, with 10 bases between. DNA for the CDR3: TGCGCCAGCAGCGGGGGGAGTTACACCGGGGAGCTGTTTTTT. Amino acids: CASSGGSYTGELFF.

The V gene is TRBV9, the J gene TRBJ2-1; 13 bases are shared with TRBD2. The length of the CDR3 is 16 residues. Germline CDR1 reads SGDLS; CDR2 reads YYNGEE. V lost 3 bases and J lost 4; bases outside the gene matches: 4. The CDR3 nucleotides read TGTGCCAGCAGCGAGGGGACTAGCGGGGTTTACAATGAGCAGTTCTTC. Translated: CASSEGTSGVYNEQFF.

This rearrangement joins TRBV19 to TRBJ2-7; a weak D match, TRBD2 (6 bases). Per germline, CDR1 LNHDA and CDR2 SQIVND (reference sequence). Trimming left V 3 bases short and J 6 bases short, with 15 bases between. CDR3 length equals 14 residues. CDR3 DNA sequence: TGTGCCAGTAGTATTCACGGGGGTGAGGGCGAGCAGTACTTC. This encodes CASSIHGGEGEQYF. Full variable domain (remainder filled in from reference TRBV19 and TRBJ2-7): DGGITQSPKYLFRKEGQNVTLSCEQNLNHDAMYWYRQDPGQGLRLIYYSQIVNDFQKGDIAEGYSVSREKKESFPLTVTSAQKNPTAFYLCASSIHGGEGEQYFGPGTRLTVT.

The genes are TRBV20-1 and TRBJ2-7; a weak D match, TRBD1 (6 bases). With 3 bases removed from V and 4 bases from J, the gap between germline ends came to 16 bases. This CDR3 region has 14 residues. Germline V gives CDR1 DFQATT, CDR2 SNEGSKA (reference sequence). The CDR3 DNA is TGCAGTGCTAGTAACACAGAGACAGGTTACGAGCAGTACTTC. Translating it yields CSASNTETGYEQYF.

This clone has a handful of counts. The rearrangement joins TRBV9 to TRBJ1-2; D is possibly TRBD1 (6 bases). CDR1 and CDR2 (germline): SGDLS, YYNGEE. There are 14 residues in the CDR3. Trimming left V 0 bases short and J 7 bases short, with 13 bases between. The CDR3 DNA follows: TGTGCCAGCAGCGTAGCAGGGGCCCGGGGTGGCTACACCTTC. The encoded protein is CASSVAGARGGYTF.

The chain carries TRBV2 and TRBJ1-2, with TRBD1 as a possible D gene (6 bases). Germline values: CDR1 SNHLY, CDR2 FYNNEI. Trimming shortened V by 0 bases and J by 2 bases, and 10 bases separated the two germline ends. CDR3 length: 15 amino acids. CDR3 sequence (DNA): TGTGCCAGCAGTGAAGCAAGGACAGCGAACTATGGCTACACCTTC. Translated, it gives CASSEARTANYGYTF.

J is TRBJ1-1 and V is TRBV6-5; D gene uncertain. The CDR3 is made up of 15 amino acids. V lost 5 bases, J lost 5 bases, and 18 bases lay in between. Germline CDR1 and CDR2: MNHEY and SVGAGI. This chain's CDR3 is CASSPPKGLVTEAFF. The CDR3 coding sequence is TGTGCCAGCAGTCCTCCAAAAGGACTAGTAACTGAAGCTTTCTTT.

This clone appeared a single time. The rearrangement joins TRBV5-4 to TRBJ2-4; D ambiguous. V was shortened by 0 bases and J by 7 bases, with 8 bases between the two germline ends. This CDR3 has 13 residues. The germline gives CDR1 SGHNT, CDR2 YYREEE (reference sequence). The CDR3 DNA reads as TGTGCCAGCAGCTTGGGAACAGAGAACATTCAGTACTTC. Translated, it gives CASSLGTENIQYF.

This rearrangement joins TRBV5-1 to TRBJ1-6; a weak D match, TRBD1 (6 bases). V was shortened by 4 bases and J by 10 bases, with 18 bases between the two germline ends. This CDR3 region has 15 residues. Germline CDR1 is SGHRS and CDR2 is YFSETQ. The CDR3 region has the DNA TGCGCCAGCAGCCATGAGGACAGTCCGTTATCACCCCTCCACTTT. Its protein is CASSHEDSPLSPLHF.

The rearrangement links TRBV20-1 to TRBJ2-1, with D perhaps TRBD1 (6 bases). Per germline, CDR1 DFQATT and CDR2 SNEGSKA (reference sequence). The CDR3 length is 11 residues. V was shortened by 4 bases and J by 7 bases, with 8 bases between the two germline ends. The CDR3 DNA follows: TGCAGTGCTATAGACAGGAATGAGCAGTTCTTC. It specifies CSAIDRNEQFF.

The chain couples TRBV29-1 to TRBJ1-2, with D tentatively TRBD1 (6 bases). This CDR3 region has 11 residues. Germline CDR1 SQVTM, CDR2 ANQGSEA. CDR3 DNA sequence: TGCACCGTGGGGGCCCAATATGGCTACACCTTC. Protein sequence: CTVGAQYGYTF.

V and J are TRBV19 and TRBJ2-7, with D perhaps matching TRBD1 (5 bases). V lost 0 bases and J lost 6, with 15 bases in between. The length of the CDR3 is 15 residues. Germline V gene sequence: CDR1 LNHDA, CDR2 SQIVND (reference sequence). This CDR3 reads CASSIDFGGAGEQYF. The CDR3, as DNA: TGTGCCAGTAGTATAGATTTTGGTGGGGCAGGCGAGCAGTACTTC.

There are a few counts of this clone. The chain joins TRBV21-1 to TRBJ1-1; the table calls TRBD1, which could not be checked here. TRBV21-1 is a recognized pseudogene. The CDR3 consists of 16 residues. CDR3 DNA sequence: TGTGCCAGCAGCCCTACGGGGGACAGGGCGGGGACTGAAGCTTTCTTT. Protein: CASSPTGDRAGTEAFF.

CDR3 region: CASSLAFEQYF. For the CDR3, the DNA is TGTGCCAGCAGCTTAGCCTTCGAGCAGTACTTC. The V and J genes are TRBV11-2 and TRBJ2-7; D is ambiguous. The CDR3 is made up of 11 amino acids. V lost 1 base and J 6 bases, leaving 4 bases between the germline ends. Germline loops: CDR1 SGHAT, CDR2 FQNNGV.

The chain is built from TRBV20-1 and TRBJ1-1, with D possibly matching TRBD1 (5 bases). Germline-derived CDR1 and CDR2 are DFQATT and SNEGSKA (reference sequence). CDR3 length equals 11 residues. Trimming shortened V by 2 bases and J by 6 bases, and 7 bases separated the two germline ends. The CDR3 loop reads CSARMGPEAFF. CDR3 in DNA: TGCAGTGCTAGAATGGGGCCTGAAGCTTTCTTT.

The count of this clone is one. The genes are TRBV7-9 and TRBJ2-5; 9 nucleotides agree with TRBD2. The ends lost 5 bases at V and 5 bases at J; junction bases unmatched: 15. Germline CDR1 and CDR2: SEHNR and FQNEAQ (reference sequence). This CDR3 is built from 17 residues. The CDR3 protein is CASSTTAGRGGLETQYF. CDR3 in DNA: TGTGCCAGCAGCACAACGGCTGGGCGGGGGGGTCTGGAGACCCAGTACTTC. Full variable domain (outside the CDR3, taken from reference TRBV7-9 and TRBJ2-5): DTGVSQNPRHKITKRGQNVTFRCDPISEHNRLYWYRQTLGQGPEFLTYFQNEAQLEKSRLLSDRFSAERPKGSFSTLEIQRTEQGDSAMYLCASSTTAGRGGLETQYFGPGTRLLVL.